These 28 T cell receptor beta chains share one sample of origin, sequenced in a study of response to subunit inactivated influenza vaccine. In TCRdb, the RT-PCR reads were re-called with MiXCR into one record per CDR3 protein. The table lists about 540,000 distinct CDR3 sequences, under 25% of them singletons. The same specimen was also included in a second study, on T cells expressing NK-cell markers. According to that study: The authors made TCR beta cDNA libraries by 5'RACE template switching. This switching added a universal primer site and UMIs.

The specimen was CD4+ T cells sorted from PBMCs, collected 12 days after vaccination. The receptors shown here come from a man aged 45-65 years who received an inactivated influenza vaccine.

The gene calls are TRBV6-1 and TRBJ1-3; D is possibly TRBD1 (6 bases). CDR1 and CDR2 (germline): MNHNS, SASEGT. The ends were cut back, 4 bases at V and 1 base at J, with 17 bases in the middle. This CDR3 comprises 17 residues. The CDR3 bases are TGTGCCAGCAGTGCCGGAGGACAGAAAAAGTCTGGAAACACCATATATTTT. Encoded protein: CASSAGGQKKSGNTIYF.

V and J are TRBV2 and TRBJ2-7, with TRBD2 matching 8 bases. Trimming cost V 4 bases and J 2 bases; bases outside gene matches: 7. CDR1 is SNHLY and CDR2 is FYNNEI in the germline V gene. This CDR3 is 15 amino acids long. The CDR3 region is CASSVGGGGTYEQYF. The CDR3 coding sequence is TGTGCCAGCAGTGTCGGGGGCGGGGGGACCTACGAGCAGTACTTC.

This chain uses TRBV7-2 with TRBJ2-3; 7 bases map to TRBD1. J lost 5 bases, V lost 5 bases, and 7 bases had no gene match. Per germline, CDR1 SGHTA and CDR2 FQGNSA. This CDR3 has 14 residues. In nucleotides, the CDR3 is TGTGCCAGCAGCGGACAGGTTCGGGGAGATACGCAGTATTTT. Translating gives CASSGQVRGDTQYF.

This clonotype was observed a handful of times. CDR3 nucleotides: TGCAGCGTTGTATTTAGCGGGAGAAGCTACGAGCAGTACTTC. As protein: CSVVFSGRSYEQYF. This sequence joins TRBV29-1 and TRBJ2-7; TRBD2 agrees at 9 bases. V lost 4 bases and J lost 3; bases outside the gene matches: 7. CDR1 is SQVTM and CDR2 is ANQGSEA in the germline V gene. The CDR3 has 14 amino acids.

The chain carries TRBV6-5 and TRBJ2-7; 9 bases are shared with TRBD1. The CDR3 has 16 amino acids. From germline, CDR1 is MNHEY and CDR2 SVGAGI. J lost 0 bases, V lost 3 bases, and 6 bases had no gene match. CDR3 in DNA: TGTGCCAGCAGTTATAGACAGGGGGTGATCTCCTACGAGCAGTACTTC. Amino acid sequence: CASSYRQGVISYEQYF.

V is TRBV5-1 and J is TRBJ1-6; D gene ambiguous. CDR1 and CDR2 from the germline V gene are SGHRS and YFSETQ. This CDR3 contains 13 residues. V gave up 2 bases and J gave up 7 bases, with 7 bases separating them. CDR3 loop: CASSFDGNSPLHF. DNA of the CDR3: TGCGCCAGCAGCTTTGATGGGAATTCACCCCTCCACTTT.

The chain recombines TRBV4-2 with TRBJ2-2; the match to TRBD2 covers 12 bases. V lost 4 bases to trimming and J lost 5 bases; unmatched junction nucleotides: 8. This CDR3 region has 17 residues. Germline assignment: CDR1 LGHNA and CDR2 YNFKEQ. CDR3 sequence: CASSPTSGREDTGELFF. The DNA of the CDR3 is TGTGCCAGCAGCCCGACTAGCGGGAGAGAGGATACCGGGGAGCTGTTTTTT.

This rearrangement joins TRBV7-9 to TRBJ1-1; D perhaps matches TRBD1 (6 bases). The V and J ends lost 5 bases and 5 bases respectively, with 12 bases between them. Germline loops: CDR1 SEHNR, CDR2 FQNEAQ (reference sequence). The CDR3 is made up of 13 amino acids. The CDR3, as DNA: TGTGCCAGCAGCCAACAGGGAGATACTGAAGCTTTCTTT. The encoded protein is CASSQQGDTEAFF.

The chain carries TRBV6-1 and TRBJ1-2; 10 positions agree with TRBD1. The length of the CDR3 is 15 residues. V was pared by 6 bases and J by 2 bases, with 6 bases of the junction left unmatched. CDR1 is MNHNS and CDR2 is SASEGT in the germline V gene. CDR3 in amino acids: CASRRRDRGNYGYTF. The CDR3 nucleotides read TGTGCCAGCAGGCGCCGGGACAGGGGAAACTATGGCTACACCTTC.

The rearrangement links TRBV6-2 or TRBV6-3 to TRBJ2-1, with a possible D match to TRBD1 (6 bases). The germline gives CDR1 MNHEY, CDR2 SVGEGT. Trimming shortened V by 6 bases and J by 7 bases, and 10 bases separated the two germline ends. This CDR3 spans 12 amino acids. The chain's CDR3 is CASRTGTNEQFF. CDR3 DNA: TGTGCCAGCAGAACCGGGACAAATGAGCAGTTCTTC.

The CDR3 here is CASSPPGAVEQFF. The DNA for the CDR3 is TGTGCCAGCAGTCCTCCAGGGGCAGTTGAGCAGTTCTTC. This chain links TRBV27 with TRBJ2-1; TRBD1 is a possible D gene (6 bases). The V gene lost 5 bases and the J gene lost 9 bases, with 14 bases spanning the gap. This CDR3 is built from 13 residues. Germline V gene lookup returns CDR1 MNHEY and CDR2 SMNVEV (reference sequence).

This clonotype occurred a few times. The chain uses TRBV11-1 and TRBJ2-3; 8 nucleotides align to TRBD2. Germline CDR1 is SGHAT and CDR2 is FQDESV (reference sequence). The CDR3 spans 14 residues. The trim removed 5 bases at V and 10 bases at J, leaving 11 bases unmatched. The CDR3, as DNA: TGTGCCAGCAGCCTAGAGAGTAGCGGGAACCCGCAGTATTTT. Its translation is CASSLESSGNPQYF.

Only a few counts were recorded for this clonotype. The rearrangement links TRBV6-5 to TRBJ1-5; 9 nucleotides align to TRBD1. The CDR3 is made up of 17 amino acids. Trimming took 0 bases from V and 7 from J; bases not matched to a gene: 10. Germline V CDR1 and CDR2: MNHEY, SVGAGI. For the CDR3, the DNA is TGTGCCAGCAGTTACTCGCTTAGGACAGGGGACGGACAGCCCCAGCATTTT. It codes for CASSYSLRTGDGQPQHF.

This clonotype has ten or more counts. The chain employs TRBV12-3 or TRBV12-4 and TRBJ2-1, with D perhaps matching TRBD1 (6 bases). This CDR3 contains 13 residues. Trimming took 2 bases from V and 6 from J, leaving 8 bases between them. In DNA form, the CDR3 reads TGTGCCAGCAGTTTACAAGGGGGCAATGAGCAGTTCTTC. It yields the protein CASSLQGGNEQFF.

This CDR3 reads CATSDSGLAGGLGGEQYF. The CDR3, as DNA: TGTGCCACCAGTGATTCTGGACTAGCGGGAGGTTTAGGAGGCGAGCAGTACTTC. This rearrangement joins TRBV24-1 to TRBJ2-7; TRBD2 matches at 14 bases. The germline V gene has CDR1 KGHDR and CDR2 SFDVKD. This CDR3 has 18 residues. Trimming cost V 2 bases and J 6 bases; bases outside gene matches: 11.

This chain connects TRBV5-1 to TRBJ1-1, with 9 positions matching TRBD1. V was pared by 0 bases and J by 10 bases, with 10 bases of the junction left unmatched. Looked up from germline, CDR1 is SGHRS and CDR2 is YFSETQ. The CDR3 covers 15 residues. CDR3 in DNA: TGCGCCAGCAGCTTGGCCGGGGGACAGGGAGGAGGAGCTTTCTTT. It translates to CASSLAGGQGGGAFF.

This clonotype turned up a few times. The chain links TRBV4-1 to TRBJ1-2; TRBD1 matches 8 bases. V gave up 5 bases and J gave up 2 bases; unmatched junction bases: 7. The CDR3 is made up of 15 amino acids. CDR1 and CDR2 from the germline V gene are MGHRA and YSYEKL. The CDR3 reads CASSTIRGPNYGYTF. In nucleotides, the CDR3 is TGCGCCAGCAGCACCATCAGGGGGCCGAACTATGGCTACACCTTC.

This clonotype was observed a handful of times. CDR3: CAIREEPSGGGSDTQYF. The CDR3 bases are TGTGCCATCAGAGAAGAGCCTAGCGGGGGGGGCTCAGATACGCAGTATTTT. The rearrangement uses TRBV10-3 and TRBJ2-3, with 12 bases aligning to TRBD2. Germline V CDR1 and CDR2: ENHRY, SYGVKD. The CDR3 has 17 amino acids. V lost 6 bases, J lost 4 bases, and 11 bases stayed unmatched.

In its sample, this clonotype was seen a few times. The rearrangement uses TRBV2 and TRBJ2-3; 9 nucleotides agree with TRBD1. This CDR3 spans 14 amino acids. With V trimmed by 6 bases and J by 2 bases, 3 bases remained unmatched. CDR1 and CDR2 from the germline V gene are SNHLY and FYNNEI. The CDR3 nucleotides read TGTGCCAGCAGACGGGACAGGGCCACAGATACGCAGTATTTT. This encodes CASRRDRATDTQYF.

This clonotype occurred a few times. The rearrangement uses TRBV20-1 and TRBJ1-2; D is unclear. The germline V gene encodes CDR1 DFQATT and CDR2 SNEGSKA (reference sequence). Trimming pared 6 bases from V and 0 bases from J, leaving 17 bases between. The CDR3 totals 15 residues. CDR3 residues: CSAIVRTVSNYGYTF. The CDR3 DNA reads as TGCAGTGCAATAGTTCGAACAGTCTCTAACTATGGCTACACCTTC.

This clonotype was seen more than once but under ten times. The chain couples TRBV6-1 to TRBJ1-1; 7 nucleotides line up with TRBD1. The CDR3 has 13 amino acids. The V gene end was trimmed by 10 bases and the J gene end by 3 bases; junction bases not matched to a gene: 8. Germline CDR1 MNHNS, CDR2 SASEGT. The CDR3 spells CAIKQGDHTEAFF. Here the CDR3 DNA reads TGTGCCATCAAGCAGGGGGACCACACTGAAGCTTTCTTT.

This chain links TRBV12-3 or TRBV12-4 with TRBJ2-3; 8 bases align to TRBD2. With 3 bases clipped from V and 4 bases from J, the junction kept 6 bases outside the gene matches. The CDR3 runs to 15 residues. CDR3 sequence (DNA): TGTGCCAGCAGTTTCTCGGGGGGGGCCCCAGATACGCAGTATTTT. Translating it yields CASSFSGGAPDTQYF.

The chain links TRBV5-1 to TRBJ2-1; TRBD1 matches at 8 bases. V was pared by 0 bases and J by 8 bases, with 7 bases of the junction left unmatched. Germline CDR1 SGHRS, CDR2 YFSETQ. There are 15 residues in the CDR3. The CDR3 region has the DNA TGCGCCAGCAGCTTGGCGGACAGGGCTATGGATGAGCAGTTCTTC. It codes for CASSLADRAMDEQFF.

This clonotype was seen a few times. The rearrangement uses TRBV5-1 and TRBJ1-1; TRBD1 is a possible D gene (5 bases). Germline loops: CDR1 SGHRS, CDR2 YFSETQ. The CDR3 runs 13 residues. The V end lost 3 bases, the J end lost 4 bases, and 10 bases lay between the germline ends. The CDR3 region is CASSYQGVTEAFF. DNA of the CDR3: TGCGCCAGCAGCTACCAGGGCGTCACTGAAGCTTTCTTT.

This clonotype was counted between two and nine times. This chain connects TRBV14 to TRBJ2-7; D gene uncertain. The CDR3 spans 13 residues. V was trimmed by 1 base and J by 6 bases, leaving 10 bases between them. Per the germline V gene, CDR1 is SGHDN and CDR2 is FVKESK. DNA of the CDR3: TGTGCCAGCAGCCAAGTAACGCAGACCGAGCAGTACTTC. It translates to CASSQVTQTEQYF.

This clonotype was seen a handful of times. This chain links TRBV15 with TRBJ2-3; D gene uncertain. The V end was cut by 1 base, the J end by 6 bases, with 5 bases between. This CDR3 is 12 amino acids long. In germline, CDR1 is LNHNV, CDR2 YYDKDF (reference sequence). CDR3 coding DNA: TGTGCCACCAGCAGAGTGGGTGATACGCAGTATTTT. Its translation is CATSRVGDTQYF. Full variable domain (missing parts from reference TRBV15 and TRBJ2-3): DAMVIQNPRYQVTQFGKPVTLSCSQTLNHNVMYWYQQKSSQAPKLLFHYYDKDFNNEADTPDNFQSRRPNTSFCFLDIRSPGLGDTAMYLCATSRVGDTQYFGPGTRLTVL.

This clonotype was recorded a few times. Written as DNA, the CDR3 is TGTGCCATCAGGGGTAAGGCGACGGTCACAGATACGCAGTATTTT. Encoded protein: CAIRGKATVTDTQYF. J is TRBJ2-3 and V is TRBV10-3, with D unclear. V was cut by 6 bases and J by 2 bases, with 15 bases left in between. Germline assignment: CDR1 ENHRY and CDR2 SYGVKD. The CDR3 covers 15 residues.

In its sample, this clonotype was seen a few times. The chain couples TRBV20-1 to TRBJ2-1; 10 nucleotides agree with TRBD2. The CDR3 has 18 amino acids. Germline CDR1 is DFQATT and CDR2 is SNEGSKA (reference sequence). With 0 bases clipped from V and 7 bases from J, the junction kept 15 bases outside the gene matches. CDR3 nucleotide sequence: TGCAGTGCTAGAGATGGAGGAGCGGGGGGGCAAGATTCAAATGAGCAGTTCTTC. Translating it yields CSARDGGAGGQDSNEQFF.